The 26 T cell receptor beta chains presented below share a single source sample, sequenced in a study of T cells in Graves' hyperthyroidism and ophthalmopathy. TCR beta CDR3 region amplification was performed from RNA transcripts. HTBI primers drove first-round RT-PCR of the TCR CDR3. TCRdb re-derived calls from the multiplex PCR reads in MiXCR, one entry per CDR3 protein. The sample has roughly 500,000 distinct CDR3 sequences; roughly a quarter are singletons. The specimen sequenced was blood. These receptors all come from a woman under 40 with Graves' ophthalmopathy.

This clonotype has ten or more counts. The chain links TRBV29-1 to TRBJ1-1; D might be TRBD1 (5 bases). CDR1 is SQVTM, CDR2 ANQGSEA, per germline. CDR3 length equals 15 residues. V lost 4 bases to trimming and J lost 2 bases, with 17 bases between them. Here the CDR3 reads CSVVSQVVLNTEAFF. The CDR3, as DNA: TGCAGCGTTGTTTCACAGGTGGTTCTTAACACTGAAGCTTTCTTT.

This clonotype was counted at least ten times. V and J are TRBV27 and TRBJ2-4; D tentatively fits TRBD1 or TRBD2 (5 bases each). The V end was cut by 0 bases, the J end by 0 bases, with 6 bases between. Germline CDR1 reads MNHEY; CDR2 reads SMNVEV (reference sequence). The CDR3 length is 15 residues. This CDR3 reads CASSLSGTAKNIQYF. CDR3 nucleotide sequence: TGTGCCAGCAGTTTATCCGGGACAGCCAAAAACATTCAGTACTTC.

The genes are TRBV20-1 and TRBJ1-1; D gene unclear. V was shortened by 0 bases and J by 5 bases, with 13 bases between the two germline ends. The length of the CDR3 is 14 residues. Germline V gene data show CDR1 as DFQATT and CDR2 as SNEGSKA (reference sequence). CDR3 loop: CSARESGRETEAFF. The CDR3 DNA sequence: TGCAGTGCTAGAGAATCGGGTAGGGAGACTGAAGCTTTCTTT.

This clonotype was observed at least ten times. This chain links TRBV6-2 or TRBV6-3 with TRBJ2-5; D is possibly TRBD2 (6 bases). The CDR3 consists of 14 residues. Germline CDR1 reads MNHEY; CDR2 reads SVGEGT. V lost 6 bases to trimming and J lost 3 bases, with 14 bases between them. The CDR3 loop reads CASRRDWRKETQYF. The CDR3 DNA reads TGTGCCAGCAGGCGGGACTGGAGAAAAGAGACCCAGTACTTC.

The sample holds many counts of this clonotype. The chain employs TRBV7-9 and TRBJ1-1; maybe TRBD1 (6 bases). The CDR3 spans 13 residues. Trimming stripped 8 bases from V and 0 bases from J, with 10 bases between. Looked up from germline, CDR1 is SEHNR and CDR2 is FQNEAQ (reference sequence). CDR3 sequence reads: CASGTLMNTEAFF. DNA for the CDR3: TGTGCCAGCGGGACATTGATGAACACTGAAGCTTTCTTT. The whole variable domain, filled in from reference TRBV7-9 and TRBJ1-1, reads DTGVSQNPRHKITKRGQNVTFRCDPISEHNRLYWYRQTLGQGPEFLTYFQNEAQLEKSRLLSDRFSAERPKGSFSTLEIQRTEQGDSAMYLCASGTLMNTEAFFGQGTRLTVV.

This clonotype showed up just a few times. The chain is built from TRBV11-1 and TRBJ2-5; D gene ambiguous. Per germline, CDR1 SGHAT and CDR2 FQDESV (reference sequence). V lost 5 bases and J 10 bases, leaving 11 bases between the germline ends. There are 11 residues in the CDR3. The CDR3 sequence: CASSQDSYQYF. Written as DNA, the CDR3 is TGTGCCAGCAGCCAAGACTCGTACCAGTACTTC.

V gene TRBV6-2 or TRBV6-3 combines with J gene TRBJ1-5; TRBD1 aligns across 7 bases. From germline, CDR1 is MNHEY and CDR2 SVGEGT. The V and J ends lost 4 bases and 5 bases, in that order; junction bases with no gene match: 14. This CDR3 is 17 amino acids long. The CDR3 is CASSSVSGTEPYQPQHF. In nucleotides, the CDR3 is TGTGCCAGCAGTTCCGTATCCGGGACAGAGCCTTATCAGCCCCAGCATTTT.

This clonotype was counted many times. The rearrangement uses TRBV12-3 or TRBV12-4 and TRBJ1-2; 8 positions agree with TRBD1. V trimming: 6 bases; J trimming: 8 bases; junction bases outside the gene matches: 8. This CDR3 spans 13 amino acids. The CDR3 sequence is CASRSGQVSGYTF. The DNA of the CDR3 is TGTGCCAGCAGGTCGGGACAGGTATCGGGCTACACCTTC.

This clonotype appeared a few times. This chain joins TRBV6-2 or TRBV6-3 and TRBJ2-7; 9 positions match TRBD2. The CDR3 is 14 residues long. After removal of 6 bases from V and 4 bases from J, the junction contained 7 bases not matched to a gene. CDR1 and CDR2 from the germline V gene are MNHEY and SVGEGT. The CDR3 region has the DNA TGTGCCAGCAGCTCCCAGCGGGGGGAGTACGAGCAGTACTTC. Protein sequence: CASSSQRGEYEQYF.

The chain couples TRBV2 to TRBJ1-5; D unclear. The CDR3 has 15 amino acids. Deletions cut 1 base from V and 7 bases from J, with 14 bases between. CDR1 SNHLY and CDR2 FYNNEI come from the germline V gene. The CDR3 coding sequence is TGTGCCAGCAGTGAAGGACGGTCGGCATTCCAGCCCCAGCATTTT. Its translation is CASSEGRSAFQPQHF.

This clonotype came up many times. The rearrangement uses TRBV7-2 and TRBJ2-5, with D unclear. CDR1 is SGHTA and CDR2 is FQGNSA in the germline V gene. Trimming cost V 0 bases and J 5 bases, with 7 bases left between them. This CDR3 spans 13 amino acids. The CDR3, as DNA: TGTGCCAGCAGCTTAGCCCGGGCCGAGACCCAGTACTTC. Translating gives CASSLARAETQYF.

The V and J genes are TRBV27 and TRBJ1-1; no reliable D call. The germline CDR1 and CDR2 sequences are MNHEY and SMNVEV (reference sequence). This CDR3 contains 14 residues. V lost 1 base, J lost 4 bases, and 10 bases lay in between. The DNA for the CDR3 is TGTGCCAGCAGTTTATGGGTTTGGAGCACTGAAGCTTTCTTT. Its translation: CASSLWVWSTEAFF.

This clonotype was counted many times. The chain links TRBV5-1 to TRBJ1-1; TRBD1 is a possible D gene (5 bases). The CDR3 contains 15 residues. Per germline, CDR1 SGHRS and CDR2 YFSETQ. Trimming took off 4 bases at V and 0 bases at J, with 13 bases between the two ends. This chain's CDR3 is CASSPGHGVNTEAFF. In nucleotides, the CDR3 is TGCGCCAGCAGCCCCGGACATGGGGTGAACACTGAAGCTTTCTTT. Drawing the rest from reference TRBV5-1 and TRBJ1-1, the complete variable domain is KAGVTQTPRYLIKTRGQQVTLSCSPISGHRSVSWYQQTPGQGLQFLFEYFSETQRNKGNFPGRFSGRQFSNSRSEMNVSTLELGDSALYLCASSPGHGVNTEAFFGQGTRLTVV.

The gene calls are TRBV20-1 and TRBJ2-7; D possibly corresponds to TRBD2 (5 bases). Trimming took 3 bases from V and 2 from J, leaving 8 bases between them. The V gene's germline CDR1 is DFQATT and CDR2 SNEGSKA (reference sequence). This CDR3 is 12 amino acids long. The DNA of the CDR3 is TGCAGTGCTAGCCGGGATCCCTACGAGCAGTACTTC. It specifies CSASRDPYEQYF.

This clonotype appeared a few times. The CDR3 DNA reads as TGTGCCAGCAGCTCTGCGGAGATCAACACTGAAGCTTTCTTT. Translating gives CASSSAEINTEAFF. The chain carries TRBV27 and TRBJ1-1; D gene ambiguous. Trimming removed 6 bases from V and 2 bases from J, with 13 bases in between. The CDR3 spans 14 residues. Per germline, CDR1 MNHEY and CDR2 SMNVEV (reference sequence).

This chain uses TRBV5-1 with TRBJ1-3; D is perhaps TRBD1 (6 bases). Germline CDR1 and CDR2: SGHRS and YFSETQ. Trimming removed 0 bases at V and 0 bases at J, with 10 bases between. This CDR3 spans 16 amino acids. As DNA, the CDR3 is TGCGCCAGCAGCTTGGATCCGGACAGCTCTGGAAACACCATATATTTT. Its protein is CASSLDPDSSGNTIYF.

As regards this clonotype: This may arise from a read error, as a much more abundant clone is one base away. The genes are TRBV6-1 and TRBJ1-1; TRBD1 matches at 7 bases. The CDR3 length is 13 residues. CDR1 and CDR2 from the germline V gene are MNHNS and SASEGT. The CDR3 protein is CASSQQGPREACF. As DNA, the CDR3 is TGTGCCAGCAGTCAACAGGGGCCGCGTGAAGCTTGCTTT.

This clonotype came up many times. The chain joins TRBV7-8 to TRBJ2-7; D perhaps matches TRBD2 (6 bases). Trimming pared 4 bases from V and 0 bases from J, leaving 10 bases between. The CDR3 is 14 amino acids. Germline V gives CDR1 SGHVS, CDR2 FQNEAQ. The CDR3 bases are TGTGCCAGCAGCTGGGAGGAAAGCTCCTACGAGCAGTACTTC. Amino acid sequence: CASSWEESSYEQYF. The full variable domain, completed using reference TRBV7-8 and TRBJ2-7, is GAGVSQSPRYKVAKRGQDVALRCDPISGHVSLFWYQQALGQGPEFLTYFQNEAQLDKSGLPSDRFFAERPEGSVSTLKIQRTQQEDSAVYLCASSWEESSYEQYFGPGTRLTVT.

This clonotype appeared many times. The CDR3 sequence: CASSPDRGVSPLHF. The CDR3 DNA reads TGCGCCAGCAGCCCCGACAGGGGGGTTTCACCCCTCCACTTT. The genes are TRBV4-1 and TRBJ1-6; 9 bases agree with TRBD1. Germline CDR1 and CDR2: MGHRA and YSYEKL. The CDR3 runs 14 residues. J lost 9 bases, V lost 4 bases, and 4 bases had no gene match.

This clonotype has more than one count but fewer than ten. The chain links TRBV6-1 to TRBJ1-5, with no clear D. The CDR3 sequence is 16 residues long. Germline CDR1 MNHNS, CDR2 SASEGT. V lost 0 bases, J lost 3 bases, and 12 bases lay in between. As DNA, the CDR3 is TGTGCCAGCAGTGAAGCACCCGACACGACCAATCAGCCCCAGCATTTT. Translated, it gives CASSEAPDTTNQPQHF.

The sample holds a few counts of this clonotype. This chain links TRBV7-2 with TRBJ2-4, with D unresolved. The germline V and J ends were trimmed by 5 bases and 1 base, with 12 bases remaining between them. In germline, CDR1 is SGHTA, CDR2 FQGNSA. The CDR3 totals 15 residues. CDR3 residues: CASSPFTEAKNIQYF. The CDR3 DNA reads as TGTGCCAGCAGCCCCTTTACAGAGGCCAAAAACATTCAGTACTTC.

This clonotype has ten or more counts. The V and J genes are TRBV29-1 and TRBJ2-7, with 12 bases identical to TRBD2. The germline CDR1 and CDR2 sequences are SQVTM and ANQGSEA. This CDR3 region has 13 residues. V shed 7 bases and J 4 bases; nucleotides not matched to a gene: 5. The CDR3 spells CSAGLAGIYEQYF. For the CDR3, the DNA is TGCAGCGCTGGACTAGCGGGGATTTACGAGCAGTACTTC.

This clonotype has only a few counts. This rearrangement joins TRBV28 to TRBJ2-7; D unresolved. CDR1 is MDHEN, CDR2 SYDVKM, per germline. V dropped 6 bases and J dropped 3 bases, with 15 bases sitting between them. CDR3 length: 14 residues. The CDR3 region is CASSRLPNLYEQYF. In DNA form, the CDR3 reads TGTGCCAGCAGCCGTCTACCGAACCTCTACGAGCAGTACTTC.

This clonotype showed up just a few times. V usage is TRBV20-1 and J usage is TRBJ1-5; D is perhaps TRBD1 (5 bases). Looked up from germline, CDR1 is DFQATT and CDR2 is SNEGSKA (reference sequence). V lost 6 bases, J lost 7 bases, and 16 bases lay in between. This CDR3 has 13 residues. The CDR3 DNA is TGCAGTGCAGAAAAACCCGGGGACCAGCCCCAGCATTTT. Translating it yields CSAEKPGDQPQHF.

The CDR3 coding sequence is TGTGCCAGCAGTCAAGGGAGCAGCTACACCTTC. Protein sequence: CASSQGSSYTF. The chain recombines TRBV12-3 or TRBV12-4 with TRBJ1-2, with no clear D. The CDR3 spans 11 residues. Trimming took off 5 bases at V and 9 bases at J, with 10 bases between the two ends.

This clonotype was counted a few times. Written as DNA, the CDR3 is TGTGCCAGCAGTTCGGCAGGTCGAGCGGGAGTGGTTAACTACGAGCAGTACTTC. This translates into CASSSAGRAGVVNYEQYF. This sequence joins TRBV13 and TRBJ2-7, with 8 nucleotides matching TRBD2. CDR1 is PRHDT, CDR2 FYEKMQ, per germline (reference sequence). V lost 6 bases, J lost 3 bases, and 19 bases stayed unmatched. The CDR3 totals 18 residues.